The TCR beta chain under discussion was sequenced for a study of OX40 agonist ivuxolimab in advanced cancers. Study summary: A male proportion of about 84% was recorded, with mean age approximately 60 years and range about 20 to 85.

Germline V gives CDR1 MNHEY, CDR2 SMNVEV (reference sequence). The CDR3 length is 16 residues. Trimming left V 2 bases short and J 4 bases short, with 17 bases between. In this sample, this clone turned up once. Its target is not known. Sequencing was performed with immunoSEQ multiplex PCR; in TCRdb, only in-frame clones are kept and a portion is missing. The sample gives some 90,000 clones, around 90% of which show up once; 3% to 3.5% is in the top ten. Study observations and caveats: Clonal expansion was seen in CD4+ and CD8+ blood T cells by week 6 at 0.1 to 3.0 mg/kg. Expanded clones tended on average to be more numerous among CD8+ T cells than CD4+.

The sample consisted of CD4+ or CD8+ T cells sorted from blood, taken in a trial of the OX40 agonist ivuxolimab. The chain employs TRBV27 and TRBJ1-2, with a tentative D call TRBD1 (5 bases). The clonotype comes from an adult with an advanced solid tumor such as melanoma, head and neck, liver or kidney cancer. CDR3 bases: TGTGCCAGCAGTTTAAGGATACGGGACTTAGGCTATGGCTACACCTTC. Its translation: CASSLRIRDLGYGYTF.